This T cell receptor (beta chain) was sequenced in a study of T cells in localized non-small cell lung cancer. Study-level points and caveats: Clonality of T cells reached its maximum in uninvolved adjacent lung, surpassing tumor. Higher blood T cell density went with longer overall survival. Detection in adjacent lung was observed for a median about 50 of the top 100 tumor clones.

Method: immunoSEQ multiplex PCR; TCRdb's copy keeps in-frame clones and lacks some. Of tens of thousands of clones listed, about 90% are singletons. CDR3 length: 12 residues. The V gene lost 5 bases and the J gene lost 5 bases, with 10 bases spanning the gap. Germline V CDR1 and CDR2: SGHNT, YENEEA. Worth noting for this clone: Its antigen is undetermined.

This chain uses TRBV11-3 with TRBJ2-7; unclear D gene. Source: peripheral blood, taken before any cancer treatment. This clonotype was sampled from a woman aged 35-75 years with stage I lung adenocarcinoma. DNA of the CDR3: TGTGCCAGCAGCGGCGATAGCAACGAGCAGTACTTC. Translation gives CASSGDSNEQYF.